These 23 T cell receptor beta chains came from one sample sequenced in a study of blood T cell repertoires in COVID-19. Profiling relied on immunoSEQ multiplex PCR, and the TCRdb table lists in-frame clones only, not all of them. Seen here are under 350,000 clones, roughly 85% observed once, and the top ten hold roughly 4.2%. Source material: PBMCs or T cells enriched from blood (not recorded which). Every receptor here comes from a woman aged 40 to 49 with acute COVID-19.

The CDR3 sequence is CASSRLLAARKNIQYF. The CDR3 DNA follows: TGTGCCAGCAGCCGTCTCCTAGCGGCCCGCAAAAACATTCAGTACTTC. The chain has TRBV3-1 (or the pseudogene TRBV3-2) and TRBJ2-4, with 7 bases that match TRBD2. CDR3 length: 16 residues. Germline V gene data show CDR1 as LGHDT and CDR2 as YNNKEL (reference sequence). The ends lost 4 bases at V and 3 bases at J; junction bases unmatched: 9.

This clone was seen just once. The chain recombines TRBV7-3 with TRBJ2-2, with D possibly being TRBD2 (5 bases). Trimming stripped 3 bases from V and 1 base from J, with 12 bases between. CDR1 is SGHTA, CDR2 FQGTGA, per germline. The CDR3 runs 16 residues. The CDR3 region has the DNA TGTGCCAGCAGCTTTAGGAGAGGGTGGAACACCGGGGAGCTGTTTTTT. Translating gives CASSFRRGWNTGELFF. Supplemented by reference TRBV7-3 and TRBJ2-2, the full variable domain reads GAGVSQTPSNKVTEKGKYVELRCDPISGHTALYWYRQSLGQGPEFLIYFQGTGAADDSGLPNDRFFAVRPEGSVSTLKIQRTERGDSAVYLCASSFRRGWNTGELFFGEGSRLTVL.

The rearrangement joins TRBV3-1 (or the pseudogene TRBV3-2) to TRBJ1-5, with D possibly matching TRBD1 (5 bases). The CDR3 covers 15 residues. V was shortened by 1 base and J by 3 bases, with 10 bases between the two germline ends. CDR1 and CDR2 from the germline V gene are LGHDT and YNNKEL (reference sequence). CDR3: CASSQGGGHNQPQHF. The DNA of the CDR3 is TGTGCCAGCAGCCAAGGGGGCGGACACAATCAGCCCCAGCATTTT.

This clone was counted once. CDR3 in DNA: TGTGCCAGCAGCAAACAGGGGGCCCCGGCGGGGGAGCAGTACTTC. Translating gives CASSKQGAPAGEQYF. V is TRBV7-3 and J is TRBJ2-7; 9 positions match TRBD1. The germline CDR1 and CDR2 sequences are SGHTA and FQGTGA. V lost 5 bases to trimming and J lost 7 bases; unmatched junction nucleotides: 12. The length of the CDR3 is 15 residues.

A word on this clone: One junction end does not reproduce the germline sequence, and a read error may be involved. This CDR3 is CASSPRGSGPFGF. For the CDR3, the DNA is TGTGCCAGCAGCCCAAGAGGGTCCGGCCCCTTTGGATTT. The chain couples TRBV3-1 (or the pseudogene TRBV3-2) to TRBJ1-3; D is unresolved. Germline V lookup: CDR1 LGHDT, CDR2 YNNKEL (reference sequence). The length of the CDR3 is 13 residues.

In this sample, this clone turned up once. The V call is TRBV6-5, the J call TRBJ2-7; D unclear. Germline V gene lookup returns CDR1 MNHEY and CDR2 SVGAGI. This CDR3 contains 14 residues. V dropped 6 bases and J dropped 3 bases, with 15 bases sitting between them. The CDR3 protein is CASSRGPNHYEQYF. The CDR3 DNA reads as TGTGCCAGCAGCCGAGGCCCTAATCACTACGAGCAGTACTTC.

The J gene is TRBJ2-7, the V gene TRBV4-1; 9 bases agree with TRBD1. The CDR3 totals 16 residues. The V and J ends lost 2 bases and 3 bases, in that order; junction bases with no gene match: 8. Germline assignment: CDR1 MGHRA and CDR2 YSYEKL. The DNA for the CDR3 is TGCGCCAGCAGCCAACCTAACAGGGGGCGCTTCTACGAGCAGTACTTC. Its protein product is CASSQPNRGRFYEQYF.

The CDR3 protein is CAVSTGYTEAFF. CDR3 sequence (DNA): TGTGCCGTCAGTACCGGGTACACTGAAGCTTTCTTT. J is TRBJ1-1 and V is TRBV28, with D unclear. With 11 bases removed from V and 3 bases from J, the gap between germline ends came to 13 bases. Germline loops: CDR1 MDHEN, CDR2 SYDVKM. CDR3 length equals 12 residues.

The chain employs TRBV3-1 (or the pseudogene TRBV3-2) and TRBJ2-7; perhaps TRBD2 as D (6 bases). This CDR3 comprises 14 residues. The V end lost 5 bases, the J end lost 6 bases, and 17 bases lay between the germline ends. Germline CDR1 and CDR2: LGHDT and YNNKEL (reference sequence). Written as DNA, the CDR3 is TGTGCCAGCAGCGCCCGCGTTAGCGGCGGCGAGCAGTACTTC. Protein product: CASSARVSGGEQYF.

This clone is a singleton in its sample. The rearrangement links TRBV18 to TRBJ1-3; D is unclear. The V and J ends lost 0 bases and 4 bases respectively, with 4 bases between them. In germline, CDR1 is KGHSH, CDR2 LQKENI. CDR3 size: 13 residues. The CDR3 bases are TGTGCCAGCTCACCACCACAGGGAAACACCATATATTTT. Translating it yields CASSPPQGNTIYF.

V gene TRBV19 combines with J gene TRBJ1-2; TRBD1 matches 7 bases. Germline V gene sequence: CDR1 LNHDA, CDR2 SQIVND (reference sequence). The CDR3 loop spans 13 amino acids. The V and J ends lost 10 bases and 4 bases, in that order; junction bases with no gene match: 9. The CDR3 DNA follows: TGTGCCACCGAACCCCGGGACAGCTATGGCTACACCTTC. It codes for CATEPRDSYGYTF.

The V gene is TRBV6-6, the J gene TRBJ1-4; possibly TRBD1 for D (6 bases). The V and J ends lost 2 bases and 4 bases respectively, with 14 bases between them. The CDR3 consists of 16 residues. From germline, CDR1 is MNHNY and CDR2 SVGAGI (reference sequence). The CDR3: CASSYHSTGLNEKLFF. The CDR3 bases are TGTGCCAGCAGTTACCATTCCACAGGGCTTAATGAAAAACTGTTTTTT.

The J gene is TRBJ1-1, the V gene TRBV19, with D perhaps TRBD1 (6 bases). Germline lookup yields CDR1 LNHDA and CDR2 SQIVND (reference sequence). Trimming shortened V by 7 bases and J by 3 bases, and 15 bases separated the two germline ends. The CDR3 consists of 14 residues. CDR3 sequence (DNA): TGTGCCAGTAAAGACCTCCAGGGGCACACTGAAGCTTTCTTT. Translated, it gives CASKDLQGHTEAFF.

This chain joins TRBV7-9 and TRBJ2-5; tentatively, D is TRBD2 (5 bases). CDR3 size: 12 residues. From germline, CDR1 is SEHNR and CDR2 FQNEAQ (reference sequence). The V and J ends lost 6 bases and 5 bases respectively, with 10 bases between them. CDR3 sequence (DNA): TGTGCCAGCAGTTATAAGCGGGAGACCCAGTACTTC. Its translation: CASSYKRETQYF.

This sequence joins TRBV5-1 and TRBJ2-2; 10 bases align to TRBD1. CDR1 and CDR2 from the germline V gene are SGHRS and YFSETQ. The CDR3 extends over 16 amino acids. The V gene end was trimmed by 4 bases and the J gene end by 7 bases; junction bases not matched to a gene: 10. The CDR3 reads CASSLSGTGDGGELFF. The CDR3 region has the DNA TGCGCCAGCAGCCTGTCCGGGACAGGGGACGGCGGGGAGCTGTTTTTT.

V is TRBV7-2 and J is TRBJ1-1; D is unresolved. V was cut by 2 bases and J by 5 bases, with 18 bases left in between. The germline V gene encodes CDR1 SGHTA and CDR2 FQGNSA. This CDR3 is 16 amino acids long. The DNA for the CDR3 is TGTGCCAGCAGCTTAAGGCTTGGGCGACCGGGAACTGAAGCTTTCTTT. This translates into CASSLRLGRPGTEAFF.

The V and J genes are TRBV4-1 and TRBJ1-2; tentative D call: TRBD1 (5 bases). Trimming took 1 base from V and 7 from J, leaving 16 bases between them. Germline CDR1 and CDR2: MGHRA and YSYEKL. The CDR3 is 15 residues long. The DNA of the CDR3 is TGCGCCAGCAGCCAAGTGTTTGGGGGGTTGGGTGGCTACACCTTC. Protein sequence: CASSQVFGGLGGYTF.

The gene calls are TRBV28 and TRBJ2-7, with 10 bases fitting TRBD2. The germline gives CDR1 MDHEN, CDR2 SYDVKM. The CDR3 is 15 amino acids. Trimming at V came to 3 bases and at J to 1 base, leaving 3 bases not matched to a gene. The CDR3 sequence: CASSFPLAGSYEQYF. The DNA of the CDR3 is TGTGCCAGCAGTTTCCCACTAGCGGGGTCCTACGAGCAGTACTTC.

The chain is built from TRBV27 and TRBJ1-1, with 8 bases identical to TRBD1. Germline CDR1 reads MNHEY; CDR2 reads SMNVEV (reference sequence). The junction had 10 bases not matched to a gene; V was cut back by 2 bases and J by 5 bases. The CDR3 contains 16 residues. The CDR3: CASSLKSQGAPTEAFF. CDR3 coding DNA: TGTGCCAGCAGTTTAAAATCTCAGGGGGCGCCTACTGAAGCTTTCTTT.

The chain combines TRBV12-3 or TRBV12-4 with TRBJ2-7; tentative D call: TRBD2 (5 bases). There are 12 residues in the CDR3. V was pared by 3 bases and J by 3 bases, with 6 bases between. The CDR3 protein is CASSFGDYEQYF. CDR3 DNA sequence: TGTGCCAGCAGTTTCGGGGACTACGAGCAGTACTTC.

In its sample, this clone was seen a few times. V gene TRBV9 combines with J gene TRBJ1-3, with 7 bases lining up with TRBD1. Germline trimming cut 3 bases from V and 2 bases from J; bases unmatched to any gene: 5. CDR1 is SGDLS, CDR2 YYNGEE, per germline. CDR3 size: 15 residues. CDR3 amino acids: CASSAVDRAGNTIYF. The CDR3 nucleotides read TGTGCCAGCAGCGCCGTTGACAGGGCTGGAAACACCATATATTTT.

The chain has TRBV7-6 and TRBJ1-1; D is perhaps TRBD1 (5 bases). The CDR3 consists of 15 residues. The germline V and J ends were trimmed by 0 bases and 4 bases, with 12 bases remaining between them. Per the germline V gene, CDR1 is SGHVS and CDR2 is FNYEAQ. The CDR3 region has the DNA TGTGCCAGCAGCTTAGCGGATTCGGGGGGCACTGAAGCTTTCTTT. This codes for CASSLADSGGTEAFF.

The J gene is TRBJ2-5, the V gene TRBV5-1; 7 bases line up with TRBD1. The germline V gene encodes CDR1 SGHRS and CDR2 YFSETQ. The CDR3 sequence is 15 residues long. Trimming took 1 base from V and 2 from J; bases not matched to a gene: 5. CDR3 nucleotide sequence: TGCGCCAGCAGCTTGTCTAGGGGGCTGCAAGAGACCCAGTACTTC. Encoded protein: CASSLSRGLQETQYF.